This T cell receptor (beta chain) was sequenced for a study of T cell responses to AZD1222 COVID-19 vaccine. About the study: The study pooled second doses at about 4 or about 12 weeks.

Overall study findings and caveats: Spike as a whole was targeted by vaccine-associated CD4 TCRs, dominant at 160-218 and 743-854. Nearly half of unique spike-specific TCRs reportedly avoided B.1.351 and B.1.1.7 mutated regions.

The V end lost 1 base, the J end lost 5 bases, and 11 bases lay between the germline ends. The CDR3 runs to 14 residues. Per germline, CDR1 SGHTA and CDR2 FQGNSA. Regarding this clone: What it binds is unknown.

Some clones are missing from TCRdb's copy, which holds only in-frame ones; the method was immunoSEQ multiplex PCR. The sample includes 97,000 or so clones, 86% seen only once; the top ten take approximately 5%. This clonotype was sampled from an adult in good health. The sample in question was peripheral blood, obtained on day 0 of AZD1222 vaccination. This chain links TRBV7-2 with TRBJ2-5; D remains unclear. The CDR3 DNA is TGTGCCAGCAGCTTAGGGGCGTTAGTGGAGACCCAGTACTTC. Its protein is CASSLGALVETQYF.